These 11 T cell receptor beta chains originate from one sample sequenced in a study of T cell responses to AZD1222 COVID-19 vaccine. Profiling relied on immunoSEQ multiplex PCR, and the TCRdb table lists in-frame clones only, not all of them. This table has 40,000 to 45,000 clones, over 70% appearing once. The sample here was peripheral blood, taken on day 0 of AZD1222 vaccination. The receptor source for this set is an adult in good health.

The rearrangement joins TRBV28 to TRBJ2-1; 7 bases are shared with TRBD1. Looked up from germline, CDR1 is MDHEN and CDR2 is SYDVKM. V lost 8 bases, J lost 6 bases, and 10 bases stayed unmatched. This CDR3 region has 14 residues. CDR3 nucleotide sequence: TGTGCCAGCGGTATTGGGACAGTAGGCAATGAGCAGTTCTTC. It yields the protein CASGIGTVGNEQFF.

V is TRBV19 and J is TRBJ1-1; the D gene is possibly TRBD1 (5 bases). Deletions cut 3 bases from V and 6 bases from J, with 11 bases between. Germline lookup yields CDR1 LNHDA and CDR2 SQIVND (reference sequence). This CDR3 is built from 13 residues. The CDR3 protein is CASSIWQGPEAFF. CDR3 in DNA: TGTGCCAGTAGTATCTGGCAGGGCCCTGAAGCTTTCTTT.

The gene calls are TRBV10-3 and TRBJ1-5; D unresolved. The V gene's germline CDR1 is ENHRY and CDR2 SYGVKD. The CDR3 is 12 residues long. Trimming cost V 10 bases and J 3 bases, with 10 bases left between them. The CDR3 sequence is CATRQTNQPQHF. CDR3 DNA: TGTGCCACCCGACAAACCAATCAGCCCCAGCATTTT.

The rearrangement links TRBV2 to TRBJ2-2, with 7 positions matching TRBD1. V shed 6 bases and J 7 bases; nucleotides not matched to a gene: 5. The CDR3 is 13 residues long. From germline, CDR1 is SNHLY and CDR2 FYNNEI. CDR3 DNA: TGTGCCAGCAGGGGGACAGCCGGCGGGGAGCTGTTTTTT. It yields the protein CASRGTAGGELFF.

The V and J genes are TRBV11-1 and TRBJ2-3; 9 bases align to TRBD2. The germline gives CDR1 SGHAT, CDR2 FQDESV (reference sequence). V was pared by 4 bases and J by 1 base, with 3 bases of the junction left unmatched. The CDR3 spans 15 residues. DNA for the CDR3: TGTGCCAGCAGCTCCCAGCGGGGGGGCACAGATACGCAGTATTTT. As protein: CASSSQRGGTDTQYF.

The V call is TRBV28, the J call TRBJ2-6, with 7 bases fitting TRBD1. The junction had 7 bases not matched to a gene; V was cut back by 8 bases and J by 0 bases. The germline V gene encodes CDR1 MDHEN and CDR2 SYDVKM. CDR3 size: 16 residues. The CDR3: CASSQDRFSGANVLTF. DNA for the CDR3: TGTGCCAGCTCACAGGACAGGTTCTCTGGGGCCAACGTCCTGACTTTC.

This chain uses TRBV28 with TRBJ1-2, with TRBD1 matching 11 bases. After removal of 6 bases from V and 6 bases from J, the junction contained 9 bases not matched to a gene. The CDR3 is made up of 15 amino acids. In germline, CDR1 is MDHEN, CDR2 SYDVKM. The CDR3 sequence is CASRPGQGVYNGYTF. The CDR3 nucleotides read TGTGCCAGCAGGCCGGGACAGGGGGTTTATAATGGCTACACCTTC.

CDR3 nucleotide sequence: TGTGCCAGCAGCCTCGATAGGGGTGGTAACACTGAAGCTTTCTTT. This translates into CASSLDRGGNTEAFF. The J gene is TRBJ1-1, the V gene TRBV13; TRBD1 is a possible D gene (5 bases). The CDR3 has 15 amino acids. Germline CDR1 PRHDT, CDR2 FYEKMQ (reference sequence). Trimming pared 5 bases from V and 2 bases from J, leaving 15 bases between. Full variable domain (rest looked up from reference TRBV13 and TRBJ1-1): AAGVIQSPRHLIKEKRETATLKCYPIPRHDTVYWYQQGPGQDPQFLISFYEKMQSDKGSIPDRFSAQQFSDYHSELNMSSLELGDSALYFCASSLDRGGNTEAFFGQGTRLTVV.

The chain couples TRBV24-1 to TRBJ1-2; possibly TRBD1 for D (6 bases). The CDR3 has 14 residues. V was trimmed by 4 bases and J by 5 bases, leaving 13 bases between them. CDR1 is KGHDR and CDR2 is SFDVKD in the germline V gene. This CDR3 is CATSEPGDLYGYTF. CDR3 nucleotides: TGTGCCACCAGTGAGCCAGGGGATCTATATGGCTACACCTTC.

The CDR3 here is CASSQDAQGGQPQHF. In nucleotides, the CDR3 is TGTGCCAGCAGCCAAGACGCGCAGGGTGGTCAGCCCCAGCATTTT. J is TRBJ1-5 and V is TRBV3-1 (or the pseudogene TRBV3-2), with a weak D call TRBD1 (5 bases). The CDR3 consists of 15 residues. V shed 0 bases and J shed 6 bases, with 12 bases lying between them. Germline V gives CDR1 LGHDT, CDR2 YNNKEL (reference sequence).

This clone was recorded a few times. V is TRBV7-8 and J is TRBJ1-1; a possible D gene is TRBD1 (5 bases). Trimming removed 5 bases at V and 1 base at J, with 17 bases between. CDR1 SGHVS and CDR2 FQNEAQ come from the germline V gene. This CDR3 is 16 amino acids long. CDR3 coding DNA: TGTGCCAGCAGCCCCCGGGGGTCCGGGCCGAACACTGAAGCTTTCTTT. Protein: CASSPRGSGPNTEAFF.